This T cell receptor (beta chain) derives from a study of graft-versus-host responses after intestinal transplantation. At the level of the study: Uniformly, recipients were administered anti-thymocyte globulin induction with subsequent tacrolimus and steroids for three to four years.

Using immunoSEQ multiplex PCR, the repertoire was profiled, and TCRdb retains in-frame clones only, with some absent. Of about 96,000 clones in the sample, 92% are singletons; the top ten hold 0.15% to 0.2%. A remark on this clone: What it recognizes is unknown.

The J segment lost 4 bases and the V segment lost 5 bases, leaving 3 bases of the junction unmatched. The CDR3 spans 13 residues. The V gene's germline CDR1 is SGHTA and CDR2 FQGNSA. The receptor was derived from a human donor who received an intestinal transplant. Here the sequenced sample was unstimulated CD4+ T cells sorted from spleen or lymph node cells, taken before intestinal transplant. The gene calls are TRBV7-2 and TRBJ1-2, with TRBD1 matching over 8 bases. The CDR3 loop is CASSAGQVYGYTF. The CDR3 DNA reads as TGTGCCAGCAGCGCGGGACAGGTCTATGGCTACACCTTC. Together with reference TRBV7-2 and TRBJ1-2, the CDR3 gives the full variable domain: GAGVSQSPSNKVTEKGKDVELRCDPISGHTALYWYRQSLGQGLEFLIYFQGNSAPDKSGLPSDRFSAERTGGSVSTLTIQRTQQEDSAVYLCASSAGQVYGYTFGSGTRLTVV.